These T cell receptor beta chains were read from a single sample in a study of T cells after yellow fever vaccination. TCRdb fed the 5' RACE reads into MiXCR, producing one record per CDR3 protein. In the table there are tens of thousands of distinct CDR3 sequences, around 7.3% of which are singletons. Sequencing used CD8+ T cells sorted from PBMCs, obtained on the day of the yellow fever booster vaccination. These receptor sequences come from a man aged 30 to 45 who received the YFV17D yellow fever vaccine. Each CDR3 is given with its conserved first and last residue. A D gene is named only where the DNA matches it firmly. Clone size appears in some rows only: once, few, many, or a class for an expanded clone.

d_gene	abundance	v_gene	j_gene	CDR3nt	CDR3aa
NA	once	TRBV6-1	TRBJ1-5	TGTGCCAGCAGTGAATTGGGGTTCAATCAGCCCCAGCATTTT	CASSELGFNQPQHF
NA	many	TRBV9	TRBJ1-2	TGTGCCAGCAGCCGGGGGGACTTTAGTGGCTACACCTTC	CASSRGDFSGYTF
NA	NA	TRBV20-1	TRBJ2-4	TGCAGTGCTAGAGATGCCCGTTCTTCGAACATTCAGTACTTC	CSARDARSSNIQYF
NA	NA	TRBV20-1	TRBJ2-3	TGCAGTGTGACTCAGGGTCGCACAGATACGCAGTATTTT	CSVTQGRTDTQYF
NA	many	TRBV9	TRBJ2-1	TGTGCCAGCAGCGGGAGTCGGGAAGAGCAGTTCTTC	CASSGSREEQFF
TRBD1	NA	TRBV5-1	TRBJ2-1	TGCGCCAGCAGCTCCCGGACAGGCCGGTGGGATGAGCAGTTCTTC	CASSSRTGRWDEQFF
NA	NA	TRBV10-2	TRBJ2-1	TGCGCCAGCAGTGTGGACGAGGCGTGGACCCCCTACAATGAGCAGTTCTTC	CASSVDEAWTPYNEQFF
NA	many	TRBV28	TRBJ2-7	TGTGCCAGCAACGGCAGGTCTTACCACGAGCAGTACTTC	CASNGRSYHEQYF
TRBD2	few	TRBV6-4	TRBJ2-5	TGTGCCAGCAGCCCGCCGGGACTAGCGGGACTCCGGGTAGAAGAGACCCAGTACTTC	CASSPPGLAGLRVEETQYF
NA	few	TRBV11-3	TRBJ2-2	TGTGCCAGCAGCATAGGGGACACCGGGGAGCTGTTTTTT	CASSIGDTGELFF